This T cell receptor beta chain comes out of a study of T cell responses to AZD1222 COVID-19 vaccine. Broader study findings: Increased Spike-specific TCR breadth and depth were observed after two AZD1222 doses. Nearly half of spike-specific TCRs reportedly target unmutated variant regions. There were mostly white British donors and more females than males, and clonal diversity was possibly underestimated. Only six people who got AZD1222 tested seropositive at baseline.

As to this clone: Its cognate antigen is unknown.

Trimming at V came to 0 bases and at J to 6 bases, leaving 7 bases not matched to a gene. Germline V gene lookup returns CDR1 SGDLS and CDR2 YYNGEE. The CDR3 runs 15 residues. The repertoire was sequenced with immunoSEQ multiplex PCR; TCRdb's copy has only in-frame clones and lacks some. Seen here are about 83,000 clones, more than 75% observed once, and the top ten hold approximately 4.5%. Material: peripheral blood, obtained on day 0 of MenACWY control vaccination. The sequence was collected from an adult in good health. This chain joins TRBV9 and TRBJ1-1, with TRBD1 matching over 8 bases. This chain's CDR3 is CASSVDRGSSAEAFF. DNA of the CDR3: TGTGCCAGCAGCGTAGACAGGGGGAGTTCGGCTGAAGCTTTCTTT.